A single sample gave rise to the 9 T cell receptor beta chains below, sequenced in a study of T cells in localized non-small cell lung cancer. TCRdb's table, derived via immunoSEQ multiplex PCR, lists solely in-frame clones and lacks some. The sample holds 70,000 to 95,000 clones, about nine tenths seen once. The material was PBMCs, obtained before any cancer treatment. All receptors derive from a woman aged 40-69 years with stage II squamous cell lung carcinoma.

The V gene is TRBV6-6, the J gene TRBJ2-1; D might be TRBD1 (6 bases). Germline CDR1 MNHNY, CDR2 SVGAGI (reference sequence). Deletions cut 0 bases from V and 7 bases from J, with 16 bases between. The CDR3 extends over 16 amino acids. The CDR3 coding sequence is TGTGCCAGCAGTTACTCGATGGGGGCGCCCCGGAATGAGCAGTTCTTC. Residues: CASSYSMGAPRNEQFF.

The chain links TRBV9 to TRBJ1-5; no reliable D call. CDR1 is SGDLS, CDR2 YYNGEE, per germline. The CDR3 length is 13 residues. Deletions cut 4 bases from V and 0 bases from J, with 5 bases between. The CDR3, as DNA: TGTGCCAGCAGCACCTATAGCAATCAGCCCCAGCATTTT. Translation: CASSTYSNQPQHF.

V and J are TRBV29-1 and TRBJ2-1, with TRBD1 matching over 7 bases. This CDR3 has 15 residues. V gave up 6 bases and J gave up 4 bases; unmatched junction bases: 12. The V gene's germline CDR1 is SQVTM and CDR2 ANQGSEA. In nucleotides, the CDR3 is TGCAGCGTGGATTCCCTAGAGGGGGCTTACAATGAGCAGTTCTTC. Protein product: CSVDSLEGAYNEQFF.

The chain links TRBV6-1 to TRBJ2-5; 9 bases are a match to TRBD2. Germline V gene sequence: CDR1 MNHNS, CDR2 SASEGT. V shed 1 base, J shed 7 bases, and the junction held 1 base outside the gene matches. The CDR3 consists of 13 residues. The CDR3 is CASSEGAGGTQYF. The CDR3, as DNA: TGTGCCAGCAGTGAAGGAGCGGGGGGGACCCAGTACTTC.

The chain joins TRBV5-1 to TRBJ1-1; possible D gene TRBD1, 5 bases. Germline CDR1 is SGHRS and CDR2 is YFSETQ. Trimming took off 5 bases at V and 6 bases at J, with 14 bases between the two ends. The CDR3 has 13 residues. The CDR3 sequence: CASRKQGFAEAFF. CDR3 nucleotides: TGCGCCAGCAGGAAGCAGGGATTCGCTGAAGCTTTCTTT.

The rearrangement uses TRBV7-2 and TRBJ2-4, with unresolved D. The germline V and J ends were trimmed by 2 bases and 8 bases, with 4 bases remaining between them. Germline V gene data show CDR1 as SGHTA and CDR2 as FQGNSA. This CDR3 region has 11 residues. This CDR3 reads CASSLTDIQYF. The CDR3 region has the DNA TGTGCCAGCAGCTTAACAGACATTCAGTACTTC.

The chain combines TRBV19 with TRBJ1-2; D not certain. Germline lookup yields CDR1 LNHDA and CDR2 SQIVND (reference sequence). The CDR3 sequence is 14 residues long. V shed 5 bases and J shed 0 bases, with 10 bases lying between them. CDR3 DNA sequence: TGTGCCAGTAGTCCCCAGGCCCCTAACTATGGCTACACCTTC. Translation gives CASSPQAPNYGYTF. Combining the CDR3 with reference TRBV19 and TRBJ1-2 gives the whole variable domain DGGITQSPKYLFRKEGQNVTLSCEQNLNHDAMYWYRQDPGQGLRLIYYSQIVNDFQKGDIAEGYSVSREKKESFPLTVTSAQKNPTAFYLCASSPQAPNYGYTFGSGTRLTVV.

CDR3 loop: CATSSWDFPEAFF. CDR3 in DNA: TGTGCCACCAGCAGCTGGGACTTCCCTGAAGCTTTCTTT. The V call is TRBV15, the J call TRBJ1-1, with D possibly TRBD1 on 5 matching bases. This CDR3 region has 13 residues. The V gene lost 3 bases and the J gene lost 6 bases, with 11 bases spanning the gap. Germline CDR1 is LNHNV and CDR2 is YYDKDF (reference sequence).

The chain employs TRBV6-6 and TRBJ2-3; 10 bases are a match to TRBD1. After removal of 9 bases from V and 4 bases from J, the junction contained 7 bases not matched to a gene. The CDR3 has 14 residues. Germline V gives CDR1 MNHNY, CDR2 SVGAGI (reference sequence). The CDR3 reads CASRVTGGADTQYF. As DNA, the CDR3 is TGTGCCAGTAGAGTGACAGGGGGCGCAGATACGCAGTATTTT.